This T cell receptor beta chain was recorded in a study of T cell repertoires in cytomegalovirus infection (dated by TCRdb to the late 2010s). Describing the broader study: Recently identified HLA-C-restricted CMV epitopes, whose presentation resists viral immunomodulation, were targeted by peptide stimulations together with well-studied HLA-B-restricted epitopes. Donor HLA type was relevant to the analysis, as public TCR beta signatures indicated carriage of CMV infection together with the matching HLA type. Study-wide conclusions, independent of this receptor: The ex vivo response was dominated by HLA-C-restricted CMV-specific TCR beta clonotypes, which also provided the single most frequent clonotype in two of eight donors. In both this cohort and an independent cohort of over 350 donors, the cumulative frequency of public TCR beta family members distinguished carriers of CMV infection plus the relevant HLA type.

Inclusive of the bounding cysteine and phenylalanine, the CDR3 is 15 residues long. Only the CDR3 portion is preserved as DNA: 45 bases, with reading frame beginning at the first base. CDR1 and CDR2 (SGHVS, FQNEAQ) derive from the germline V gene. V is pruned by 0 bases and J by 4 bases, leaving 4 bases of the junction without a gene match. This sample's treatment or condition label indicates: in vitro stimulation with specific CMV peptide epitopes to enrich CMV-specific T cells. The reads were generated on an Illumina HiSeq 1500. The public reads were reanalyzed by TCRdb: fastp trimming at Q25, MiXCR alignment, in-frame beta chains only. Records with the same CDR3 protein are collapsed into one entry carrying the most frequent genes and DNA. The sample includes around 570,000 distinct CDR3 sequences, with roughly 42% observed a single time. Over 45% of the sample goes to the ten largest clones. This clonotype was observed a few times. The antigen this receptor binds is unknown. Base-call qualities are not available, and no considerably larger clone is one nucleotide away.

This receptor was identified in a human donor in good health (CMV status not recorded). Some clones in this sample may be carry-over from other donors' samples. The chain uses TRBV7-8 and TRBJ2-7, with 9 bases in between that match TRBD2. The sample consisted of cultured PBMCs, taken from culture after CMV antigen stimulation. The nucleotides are TGTGCCAGCAGCTTAGCGGCTAGCGGGAATTACGAGCAGTACTTC. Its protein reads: CASSLAASGNYEQYF.